The 21 T cell receptor beta chains presented below share a single source sample, sequenced in a study of T cells in Graves' hyperthyroidism and ophthalmopathy. The TCR beta CDR3 regions underwent amplification using RNA transcripts as the source. Initially, a first-round RT-PCR of the TCR CDR3 employed the HTBI primer set. MiXCR, applied by TCRdb to the multiplex PCR reads, yields one record per CDR3 protein. The sample gives about 720,000 distinct CDR3 sequences, 18% of which show up once; 16% is in the top ten. The material sequenced was blood. Receptors were obtained from a woman aged 50 to 65 with Graves' hyperthyroidism that later progressed to Graves' ophthalmopathy.

This clonotype was picked up many times. This chain connects TRBV4-1 to TRBJ1-1; no firm D call. CDR3 length: 16 amino acids. V lost 0 bases, J lost 2 bases, and 13 bases lay in between. Germline assignment: CDR1 MGHRA and CDR2 YSYEKL. Written as DNA, the CDR3 is TGCGCCAGCAGCCAAGATAACCTGGACCTAAACACTGAAGCTTTCTTT. Translating it yields CASSQDNLDLNTEAFF.

The CDR3 here is CASSYQGRHNEQFF. The DNA for the CDR3 is TGTGCCAGCAGCTACCAGGGGCGCCACAATGAGCAGTTCTTC. The chain couples TRBV7-9 to TRBJ2-1; TRBD1 is a possible D gene (6 bases). Deletions cut 4 bases from V and 5 bases from J, with 12 bases between. This CDR3 is built from 14 residues. Germline lookup yields CDR1 SEHNR and CDR2 FQNEAQ (reference sequence).

This clonotype has only a few counts. The chain uses TRBV5-6 and TRBJ1-5; D might be TRBD1 (6 bases). There are 16 residues in the CDR3. The V and J ends lost 4 bases and 2 bases respectively, with 16 bases between them. CDR1 and CDR2 from the germline V gene are SGHDT and YYEEEE. CDR3 nucleotides: TGTGCCAGCAGCCGGCGGGGGGGCGGGGGCAATCAGCCCCAGCATTTT. Translating gives CASSRRGGGGNQPQHF. Drawing the rest from reference TRBV5-6 and TRBJ1-5, the complete variable domain is DAGVTQSPTHLIKTRGQQVTLRCSPKSGHDTVSWYQQALGQGPQFIFQYYEEEERQRGNFPDRFSGHQFPNYSSELNVNALLLGDSALYLCASSRRGGGGNQPQHFGDGTRLSIL.

The rearrangement uses TRBV7-2 and TRBJ2-2; TRBD1 aligns across 7 bases. Looked up from germline, CDR1 is SGHTA and CDR2 is FQGNSA. The CDR3 has 16 residues. With 5 bases clipped from V and 0 bases from J, the junction kept 6 bases outside the gene matches. CDR3 loop: CASSRGGSSNTGELFF. As DNA, the CDR3 is TGTGCCAGCAGCCGAGGGGGCTCCTCGAACACCGGGGAGCTGTTTTTT.

This clonotype was counted at least ten times. The chain links TRBV11-2 to TRBJ2-3, with 9 bases identical to TRBD1. The V gene end was trimmed by 1 base and the J gene end by 4 bases; junction bases not matched to a gene: 6. CDR1 and CDR2 from the germline V gene are SGHAT and FQNNGV. The CDR3 spans 16 residues. CDR3 protein: CASSLAGTGFADTQYF. CDR3 sequence (DNA): TGTGCCAGCAGCTTAGCGGGGACAGGGTTCGCAGATACGCAGTATTTT.

The V gene is TRBV12-3 or TRBV12-4, the J gene TRBJ2-2; tentative D call: TRBD1 (6 bases). The CDR3 covers 15 residues. With 5 bases removed from V and 4 bases from J, the gap between germline ends came to 14 bases. CDR3 DNA: TGTGCCAGCAGTCCCTCCCAGGACAGCACCGGGGAGCTGTTTTTT. Residues: CASSPSQDSTGELFF.

This clonotype was seen a handful of times. The J gene is TRBJ1-5, the V gene TRBV4-1; D gene uncertain. V dropped 0 bases and J dropped 3 bases, with 12 bases sitting between them. Germline-derived CDR1 and CDR2 are MGHRA and YSYEKL. This CDR3 region has 16 residues. This CDR3 is CASSQDSRVFNQPQHF. The CDR3, as DNA: TGCGCCAGCAGCCAAGATTCAAGGGTTTTCAATCAGCCCCAGCATTTT.

This clonotype was seen more than once but under ten times. V usage is TRBV27 and J usage is TRBJ1-2; 7 bases agree with TRBD1. This CDR3 is built from 15 residues. Germline lookup yields CDR1 MNHEY and CDR2 SMNVEV (reference sequence). J lost 4 bases, V lost 5 bases, and 10 bases had no gene match. The CDR3 nucleotides are TGTGCCAGCAGTCCGTCGGACAGGCCGATCTATGGCTACACCTTC. Translated, it gives CASSPSDRPIYGYTF.

Only a few counts were recorded for this clonotype. V is TRBV20-1 and J is TRBJ2-5; possibly TRBD2 for D (6 bases). Trimming took off 7 bases at V and 7 bases at J, with 16 bases between the two ends. Germline values: CDR1 DFQATT, CDR2 SNEGSKA (reference sequence). CDR3 length: 12 residues. The CDR3 protein is CSESRQAGTQYF. For the CDR3, the DNA is TGCAGTGAAAGTCGACAAGCGGGGACCCAGTACTTC.

The rearrangement joins TRBV2 to TRBJ1-2; D is unresolved. The germline V gene has CDR1 SNHLY and CDR2 FYNNEI. CDR3 length: 11 amino acids. Between the trimmed V and J ends, which lost 4 bases and 6 bases, there was a span of 6 bases. CDR3 residues: CASSAQNGYTF. The DNA of the CDR3 is TGTGCCAGCAGTGCGCAAAATGGCTACACCTTC.

This clonotype was observed many times. J is TRBJ2-1 and V is TRBV9; 9 bases are shared with TRBD2. This CDR3 is 15 amino acids long. V trimming: 3 bases; J trimming: 8 bases; junction bases outside the gene matches: 9. Germline lookup yields CDR1 SGDLS and CDR2 YYNGEE. This chain's CDR3 is CASSAFSGGRDEQFF. Here the CDR3 DNA reads TGTGCCAGCAGCGCCTTTAGCGGGGGCCGAGATGAGCAGTTCTTC.

The chain couples TRBV7-9 to TRBJ2-3, with 15 bases aligning to TRBD2. V trimming: 5 bases; J trimming: 1 base; junction bases outside the gene matches: 10. Germline V lookup: CDR1 SEHNR, CDR2 FQNEAQ (reference sequence). CDR3 length equals 19 residues. This chain's CDR3 is CASSVTPGLAGGRTDTQYF. The CDR3 DNA is TGTGCCAGCAGCGTGACCCCGGGACTAGCGGGGGGCCGCACAGATACGCAGTATTTT.

At least ten counts were recorded for this clonotype. This chain joins TRBV5-1 and TRBJ2-1; D unresolved. This CDR3 region has 14 residues. Trimming took 0 bases from V and 0 from J, leaving 4 bases between them. Germline-derived CDR1 and CDR2 are SGHRS and YFSETQ. In DNA form, the CDR3 reads TGCGCCAGCAGCTTGGAGAGCTCCTACAATGAGCAGTTCTTC. It is translated as CASSLESSYNEQFF.

The table lists this clonotype with many counts. This chain links TRBV7-3 with TRBJ2-2, with D uncertain. Trimming removed 4 bases from V and 8 bases from J, with 8 bases in between. Germline V gene lookup returns CDR1 SGHTA and CDR2 FQGTGA. The CDR3 has 12 amino acids. The DNA of the CDR3 is TGTGCCAGCAGCTATTTGTTAGGGGAGCTGTTTTTT. Its translation is CASSYLLGELFF.

This clonotype has ten or more counts. The J gene is TRBJ2-2, the V gene TRBV2; TRBD2 agrees at 11 bases. From germline, CDR1 is SNHLY and CDR2 FYNNEI. J lost 1 base, V lost 8 bases, and 12 bases had no gene match. This CDR3 contains 18 residues. CDR3 sequence reads: CASDPSGGIRLNTGELFF. As DNA, the CDR3 is TGTGCCAGCGATCCTAGCGGGGGGATTAGACTGAACACCGGGGAGCTGTTTTTT.

This clonotype was recorded at least ten times. The chain employs TRBV6-1 and TRBJ2-1; D is uncertain. Germline CDR1 MNHNS, CDR2 SASEGT. Trimming removed 2 bases from V and 4 bases from J, with 15 bases in between. The CDR3 loop spans 16 amino acids. The CDR3 DNA is TGTGCCAGCAGTGAAAATCTGTATCTGGGGTACAATGAGCAGTTCTTC. Amino acid sequence: CASSENLYLGYNEQFF.

The chain joins TRBV2 to TRBJ2-3; tentatively, D is TRBD1 or TRBD2 (6 bases each). Germline-derived CDR1 and CDR2 are SNHLY and FYNNEI. This CDR3 has 15 residues. Trimming left V 2 bases short and J 4 bases short, with 13 bases between. This chain's CDR3 is CASSERGALADTQYF. CDR3 in DNA: TGTGCCAGCAGTGAAAGGGGGGCCCTCGCAGATACGCAGTATTTT.

Many counts were recorded for this clonotype. The rearrangement links TRBV7-8 to TRBJ2-5, with D perhaps matching TRBD1 (5 bases). CDR3 length: 13 residues. Germline V gives CDR1 SGHVS, CDR2 FQNEAQ. V gave up 5 bases and J gave up 1 base, with 8 bases separating them. The DNA of the CDR3 is TGTGCCAGCAGCAAGGGGTCCCAAGAGACCCAGTACTTC. Translated: CASSKGSQETQYF.

The sample holds many counts of this clonotype. V and J are TRBV3-1 and TRBJ1-5; D not certain. V dropped 5 bases and J dropped 5 bases, with 10 bases sitting between them. This CDR3 has 13 residues. Germline V gene lookup returns CDR1 LGHDT and CDR2 YNNKEL (reference sequence). The CDR3 DNA reads TGTGCCAGCAGCTTTGAGCGGGATCAGCCCCAGCATTTT. Translated, it gives CASSFERDQPQHF.

About this clonotype: At one boundary the junction diverges from the germline segment, which might be a read error. CDR3 loop: CASSQVWRSSSYNEKFF. CDR3 DNA: TGTGCCAGCAGCCAAGTATGGAGAAGTAGCTCCTACAATGAGAAGTTCTTC. The chain is built from TRBV14 and TRBJ2-1; D remains unclear. Per germline, CDR1 SGHDN and CDR2 FVKESK. The CDR3 has 17 amino acids.

V usage is TRBV15 and J usage is TRBJ2-7; D unclear. The germline V and J ends were trimmed by 1 base and 2 bases, with 12 bases remaining between them. Germline V lookup: CDR1 LNHNV, CDR2 YYDKDF (reference sequence). The CDR3 has 15 residues. The DNA for the CDR3 is TGTGCCACCAGCAGAGGTGGGGTTTCCCCCTACGAGCAGTACTTC. This codes for CATSRGGVSPYEQYF.